The rows below give T cell receptor beta chains drawn from one sample of a study of neurological immune-mediated disorders. Each CDR3 protein gets one entry after TCRdb re-called the 5' RACE reads with MiXCR. In the table there are 75,000 to 95,000 distinct CDR3 sequences, roughly 15% of which are singletons. Source material: PBMCs. These receptors all stem from a woman aged 40 to 49 in good health. Both conserved end residues are part of each CDR3. D genes are given only for firm matches. Rows give clone size only sometimes, using once, few, many, or a class for an expanded clone.

DNA	CDR3	V	J	D	size
TGCAGTTCCAAGGACCTAAACACAATATATTTT	CSSKDLNTIYF	TRBV20-1	TRBJ1-3	.	.
TGCAGTGCTAGAGTCCCCCAGGGCCTCTATGGCTACACCTTC	CSARVPQGLYGYTF	TRBV20-1	TRBJ1-2	.	many
TGCAGTGCTAGAGAGTCCACCTTGGGCAGGGGGTCCTCGGAGCAGTACTTC	CSARESTLGRGSSEQYF	TRBV20-1	TRBJ2-7	TRBD1	.
TGTGCTAGCGGTTTCCAGAATCCAACTAATGAAAAACTGTTTTTT	CASGFQNPTNEKLFF	TRBV12-3/TRBV12-4	TRBJ1-4	.	.
TGTGCCACCAGCAGAGATCGAGGCAGAACCTACGAGCAGTACTTC	CATSRDRGRTYEQYF	TRBV15	TRBJ2-7	.	many
TGTGCCAGCAGGGCGGCGGTCCCTAATGAAAAACTGTTTTTT	CASRAAVPNEKLFF	TRBV12-3/TRBV12-4	TRBJ1-4	.	.
TGTGCCAGTAGTCAAACCTGGACAGGGGAGGAGCAGTACTTC	CASSQTWTGEEQYF	TRBV19	TRBJ2-7	TRBD1	.
TGTGCCAGCAGCCCCCATCGCGGGGGATTCTACGAGCAGTACTTC	CASSPHRGGFYEQYF	TRBV5-5	TRBJ2-7	TRBD2	many
TGTGCCAGTGGATCACCGGGGGAGCAGTACTTC	CASGSPGEQYF	TRBV19	TRBJ2-7	.	.
TGTGCCAGCAGCCCAGGTGGGGGATCTTACGCTGGAAACACCATATATTTT	CASSPGGGSYAGNTIYF	TRBV5-5	TRBJ1-3	.	many
TGTGCCAGCAGCCCAACAACCAGTGAGCAGTTCTTC	CASSPTTSEQFF	TRBV3-1	TRBJ2-1	.	many
TGTGCCATCTTCTGGCCGATGACCGGGGAGCTGTTTTTT	CAIFWPMTGELFF	TRBV10-3	TRBJ2-2	.	many
TGCAGCGTTGGCGGCCTACAGGCCCGAGCGCCCCAGTACTTC	CSVGGLQARAPQYF	TRBV29-1	TRBJ2-5	.	many
TGTGCCAGCAGTCCCCGGACTAGCGGGAGCTCCTACGAGCAGTACTTC	CASSPRTSGSSYEQYF	TRBV7-9	TRBJ2-7	TRBD2	.
TGTGCCAGCAGCTTCGGCAGTGGGCCCTACGAGCAGTACTTC	CASSFGSGPYEQYF	TRBV7-9	TRBJ2-7	.	many
TGTGCCAGCAGCTTAGTGGGCGGGGGGGTTGAGCAGTACTTC	CASSLVGGGVEQYF	TRBV7-2	TRBJ2-7	TRBD2	.
TGTGCCAGCACGGGGAGCAGTACGGGAAGGACTGAAGCTTTCTTT	CASTGSSTGRTEAFF	TRBV28	TRBJ1-1	.	many
TGTGCCAGCAGCTTAGGCCCGGCGGATACGCAGTATTTT	CASSLGPADTQYF	TRBV11-3	TRBJ2-3	.	many
TGTGCCAGCAGCTTGGCTAGCGGCAGCACAGATACGCAGTATTTT	CASSLASGSTDTQYF	TRBV11-2	TRBJ2-3	TRBD2	many
TGTGCCAGCAGCTACTCCGGGATCTCGCCCTCCTACGAGCAGTACTTC	CASSYSGISPSYEQYF	TRBV7-2	TRBJ2-7	.	many
TGCGCCAGCAGCCAAGCAACGACAGGGTGGGAGTCCTACGAGCAGTACTTC	CASSQATTGWESYEQYF	TRBV5-1	TRBJ2-7	TRBD1	many
TGTGCCAGCAGCTTGGAGGTTATGTGGGGGGCCTATGGCTACACCTTC	CASSLEVMWGAYGYTF	TRBV5-4	TRBJ1-2	.	many
TGTGCCAGCAGCTTAGGAGGCACCCCCACTGAAGCTTTCTTT	CASSLGGTPTEAFF	TRBV7-2	TRBJ1-1	.	many
TGCGCCAGCAGCTTGGATACGGGAGAGGGGAATGAGCAGTTCTTC	CASSLDTGEGNEQFF	TRBV5-1	TRBJ2-1	.	few
TGTGCCAGCAGCTTAGCGCGAGGGCCCTATAGCAATCAGCCCCAGCATTTT	CASSLARGPYSNQPQHF	TRBV7-2	TRBJ1-5	.	many
TGCGCCAGCAGCTCTACCGGGACAGCTGGAAACACCATATATTTT	CASSSTGTAGNTIYF	TRBV5-1	TRBJ1-3	TRBD1	many
TGCGCCAGCAGCCGACAGGGACAGCTTAGCACAGATACGCAGTATTTT	CASSRQGQLSTDTQYF	TRBV4-1	TRBJ2-3	TRBD1	many